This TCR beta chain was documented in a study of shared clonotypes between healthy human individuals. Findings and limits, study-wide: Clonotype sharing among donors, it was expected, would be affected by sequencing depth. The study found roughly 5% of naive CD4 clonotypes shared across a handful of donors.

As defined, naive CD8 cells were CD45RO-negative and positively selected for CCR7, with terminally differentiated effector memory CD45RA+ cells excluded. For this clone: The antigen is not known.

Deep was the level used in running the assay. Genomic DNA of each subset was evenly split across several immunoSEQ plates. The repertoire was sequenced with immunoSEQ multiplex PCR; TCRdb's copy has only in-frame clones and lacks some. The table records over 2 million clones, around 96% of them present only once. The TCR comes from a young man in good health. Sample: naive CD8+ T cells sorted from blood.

The CDR3 DNA reads TGTGCCAGTAGTATGGAGCGGGGGGGCGAATACGAGCAGTACTTC. Translation gives CASSMERGGEYEQYF. This chain connects TRBV19 to TRBJ2-7; 10 bases align to TRBD2. CDR3 length: 15 residues. Trimming took 3 bases from V and 4 from J; bases not matched to a gene: 6. CDR1 is LNHDA, CDR2 SQIVND, per germline (reference sequence). The full variable domain, with the rest looked up from reference TRBV19 and TRBJ2-7, is DGGITQSPKYLFRKEGQNVTLSCEQNLNHDAMYWYRQDPGQGLRLIYYSQIVNDFQKGDIAEGYSVSREKKESFPLTVTSAQKNPTAFYLCASSMERGGEYEQYFGPGTRLTVT.